The 3 T cell receptor beta chains given below trace back to one sample, sequenced in a study of blood T cell repertoires in COVID-19. Profiled with immunoSEQ multiplex PCR; TCRdb holds only in-frame clones, not every one. The profile shows 150,000 to 200,000 clones, about nine tenths of them singletons. The specimen was PBMCs or T cells enriched from blood (not recorded which). These receptors originate from a woman under 30 who had recovered from COVID-19.

This clone was detected only once. This chain connects TRBV10-3 to TRBJ2-7; 7 bases map to TRBD1. From germline, CDR1 is ENHRY and CDR2 SYGVKD. Trimming removed 2 bases from V and 5 bases from J; junction bases left unmatched: 6. CDR3 length: 14 residues. CDR3 sequence: CAISEITGTDEQYF. The CDR3 nucleotides are TGTGCCATCAGTGAGATCACCGGGACAGACGAGCAGTACTTC.

The rearrangement joins TRBV29-1 to TRBJ1-2; maybe TRBD1 (5 bases). V dropped 4 bases and J dropped 4 bases, with 10 bases sitting between them. Germline V gene lookup returns CDR1 SQVTM and CDR2 ANQGSEA. This CDR3 has 12 residues. The CDR3 bases are TGCAGCGTTGGTGGAGGGACCTATGGCTACACCTTC. The encoded protein is CSVGGGTYGYTF.

The V and J genes are TRBV5-8 and TRBJ2-1, with 9 bases fitting TRBD2. This CDR3 has 15 amino acids. Germline loops: CDR1 SGHTS, CDR2 YDEGEE. Trimming removed 6 bases from V and 8 bases from J; junction bases left unmatched: 12. CDR3 protein: CASNLAGRRSDEQFF. Written as DNA, the CDR3 is TGTGCCAGCAACCTAGCGGGGAGGAGGTCTGATGAGCAGTTCTTC.